This entry lists 25 T cell receptor beta chains sequenced from one sample in a study of T cell responses to AZD1222 COVID-19 vaccine. The data were produced by immunoSEQ multiplex PCR, yet TCRdb's version contains in-frame clones alone and is incomplete. The top ten clones hold around 3.1% of a sample with 110,000 to 150,000 clones, about 88% of them seen once. The sample was peripheral blood, taken 28 days after the second AZD1222 dose. Receptors originate from an adult who received the AZD1222 COVID-19 vaccine.

On this clone itself: The identical CDR3 is also encoded by other nucleotide sequences in the sample. The V call is TRBV7-3, the J call TRBJ2-1, with D unresolved. Germline V gene sequence: CDR1 SGHTA, CDR2 FQGTGA. The CDR3 has 11 amino acids. V dropped 3 bases and J dropped 6 bases, with 3 bases sitting between them. This CDR3 is CASSLGNEQFF. CDR3 DNA sequence: TGTGCCAGCAGCTTGGGCAATGAGCAGTTCTTC.

This chain connects TRBV19 to TRBJ1-5; 7 bases are shared with TRBD1. Germline V CDR1 and CDR2: LNHDA, SQIVND (reference sequence). This CDR3 comprises 15 residues. Germline trimming cut 1 base from V and 6 bases from J; bases unmatched to any gene: 6. Here the CDR3 reads CASSIGATGSQPQHF. DNA for the CDR3: TGTGCCAGTAGTATAGGGGCGACAGGGTCTCAGCCCCAGCATTTT.

V is TRBV18 and J is TRBJ1-1; no reliable D call. Germline V CDR1 and CDR2: KGHSH, LQKENI. The V and J ends lost 1 base and 6 bases respectively, with 15 bases between them. The CDR3 consists of 15 residues. CDR3 in amino acids: CASSPRLEGTAEAFF. The CDR3 DNA reads TGTGCCAGCTCACCACGATTAGAGGGTACCGCTGAAGCTTTCTTT.

The gene calls are TRBV29-1 and TRBJ2-7, with a possible D match to TRBD1 (5 bases). There are 12 residues in the CDR3. The germline gives CDR1 SQVTM, CDR2 ANQGSEA. V was pared by 4 bases and J by 6 bases, with 13 bases between. CDR3 nucleotide sequence: TGCAGCGTTGGGACCGATGGGGCCGAGCAGTACTTC. This sequence encodes CSVGTDGAEQYF.

This chain joins TRBV6-4 and TRBJ2-2; a possible D gene is TRBD2 (6 bases). CDR1 MRHNA and CDR2 SNTAGT come from the germline V gene. This CDR3 region has 15 residues. Trimming removed 2 bases from V and 6 bases from J, with 13 bases in between. CDR3 amino acids: CASSDGNGGAGELFF. CDR3 nucleotides: TGTGCCAGCAGTGACGGGAATGGAGGGGCCGGGGAGCTGTTTTTT.

J is TRBJ1-1 and V is TRBV7-9; D perhaps matches TRBD1 (6 bases). The CDR3 runs to 14 residues. CDR1 is SEHNR and CDR2 is FQNEAQ in the germline V gene (reference sequence). V lost 8 bases to trimming and J lost 3 bases, with 16 bases between them. As DNA, the CDR3 is TGTGCCAGCCCCCCTAGGGGGTTGGACACTGAAGCTTTCTTT. Protein product: CASPPRGLDTEAFF.

This clone has just one count. This sequence joins TRBV4-1 and TRBJ2-3; either TRBD1 or TRBD2 may fit D (6 bases each). In germline, CDR1 is MGHRA, CDR2 YSYEKL. V was trimmed by 8 bases and J by 3 bases, leaving 18 bases between them. The CDR3 covers 15 residues. The CDR3 is CASADGGTNTDTQYF. The CDR3 coding sequence is TGCGCCAGCGCTGATGGGGGGACAAATACAGATACGCAGTATTTT.

Only a few counts were recorded for this clone. CDR3 DNA: TGTGCCAGCAGTTTTAGGACAGGGGACCAGCCCCAGCATTTT. Translating gives CASSFRTGDQPQHF. V usage is TRBV28 and J usage is TRBJ1-5, with 9 bases that match TRBD1. V lost 3 bases and J lost 7; bases outside the gene matches: 4. The V gene's germline CDR1 is MDHEN and CDR2 SYDVKM. The CDR3 is 14 amino acids.

The chain employs TRBV7-9 and TRBJ1-1; 9 bases agree with TRBD1. Germline V gives CDR1 SEHNR, CDR2 FQNEAQ (reference sequence). With 1 base clipped from V and 4 bases from J, the junction kept 10 bases outside the gene matches. The CDR3 sequence is 17 residues long. The CDR3 loop reads CASSLGTGQGRFTEAFF. The CDR3 DNA reads as TGTGCCAGCAGCTTAGGGACAGGACAGGGGCGGTTCACTGAAGCTTTCTTT.

V and J are TRBV19 and TRBJ2-3, with a weak D call TRBD1 (6 bases). Between the trimmed V and J ends, which lost 6 bases and 1 base, there was a span of 11 bases. Germline V gene sequence: CDR1 LNHDA, CDR2 SQIVND (reference sequence). The CDR3 spans 14 residues. DNA for the CDR3: TGTGCCAGTAGCCTTCGGACAGGCACAGATACGCAGTATTTT. Amino acid sequence: CASSLRTGTDTQYF. The full variable domain, rest sourced from reference TRBV19 and TRBJ2-3, is DGGITQSPKYLFRKEGQNVTLSCEQNLNHDAMYWYRQDPGQGLRLIYYSQIVNDFQKGDIAEGYSVSREKKESFPLTVTSAQKNPTAFYLCASSLRTGTDTQYFGPGTRLTVL.

This clone was picked up a small number of times. This rearrangement joins TRBV4-2 to TRBJ2-3; TRBD1 might be the D (6 bases). The CDR3 runs to 15 residues. Trimming pared 1 base from V and 4 bases from J, leaving 12 bases between. CDR1 and CDR2 from the germline V gene are LGHNA and YNFKEQ. CDR3 protein: CASSQVRGSSDTQYF. In DNA form, the CDR3 reads TGTGCCAGCAGCCAAGTTAGGGGGAGCTCAGATACGCAGTATTTT.

The chain uses TRBV28 and TRBJ1-5; no clear D. The CDR3 runs to 14 residues. Germline CDR1 MDHEN, CDR2 SYDVKM. Trimming removed 6 bases at V and 3 bases at J, with 12 bases between. The CDR3 DNA follows: TGTGCCAGCAGGCGCCTGGGCCCCAATCAGCCCCAGCATTTT. This encodes CASRRLGPNQPQHF.

This clone was recorded a few times. The chain employs TRBV7-2 and TRBJ1-1; D gene unclear. The V and J ends lost 1 base and 4 bases respectively, with 13 bases between them. Germline values: CDR1 SGHTA, CDR2 FQGNSA. There are 15 residues in the CDR3. For the CDR3, the DNA is TGTGCCAGCAGCTTAGAAACCATATCGGGCACTGAAGCTTTCTTT. Protein sequence: CASSLETISGTEAFF. Full variable domain (remainder filled in from reference TRBV7-2 and TRBJ1-1): GAGVSQSPSNKVTEKGKDVELRCDPISGHTALYWYRQSLGQGLEFLIYFQGNSAPDKSGLPSDRFSAERTGGSVSTLTIQRTQQEDSAVYLCASSLETISGTEAFFGQGTRLTVV.

The rearrangement uses TRBV11-2 and TRBJ2-3, with 14 bases that match TRBD2. Per the germline V gene, CDR1 is SGHAT and CDR2 is FQNNGV. V was clipped by 4 bases and J by 4 bases; unmatched bases: 4. The CDR3 covers 16 residues. The CDR3 region is CASSSGLAGGADTQYF. For the CDR3, the DNA is TGTGCCAGCAGCTCAGGACTAGCGGGAGGAGCAGATACGCAGTATTTT.

This chain links TRBV7-9 with TRBJ2-1; 8 nucleotides line up with TRBD2. V shed 5 bases and J 9 bases; nucleotides not matched to a gene: 12. This CDR3 spans 15 amino acids. Looked up from germline, CDR1 is SEHNR and CDR2 is FQNEAQ (reference sequence). The CDR3 bases are TGTGCCAGCAGCCGCGGGACTAGTACGTGGAGTGAGCAGTTCTTC. This encodes CASSRGTSTWSEQFF.

The V gene is TRBV18, the J gene TRBJ1-5; D gene uncertain. The CDR3 spans 14 residues. Trimming left V 6 bases short and J 5 bases short, with 14 bases between. Germline CDR1 is KGHSH and CDR2 is LQKENI. In nucleotides, the CDR3 is TGTGCCAGCTCCCTAAGCGATGCTTATCAGCCCCAGCATTTT. Translation gives CASSLSDAYQPQHF. The full variable domain, its missing parts supplied by reference TRBV18 and TRBJ1-5, is NAGVMQNPRHLVRRRGQEARLRCSPMKGHSHVYWYRQLPEEGLKFMVYLQKENIIDESGMPKERFSAEFPKEGPSILRIQQVVRGDSAAYFCASSLSDAYQPQHFGDGTRLSIL.

The rearrangement joins TRBV7-9 to TRBJ2-1, with 9 bases identical to TRBD2. J lost 0 bases, V lost 0 bases, and 3 bases had no gene match. Germline V CDR1 and CDR2: SEHNR, FQNEAQ (reference sequence). This CDR3 region has 17 residues. CDR3 residues: CASSLAASGDSYNEQFF. DNA of the CDR3: TGTGCCAGCAGCTTAGCGGCTAGCGGGGACTCCTACAATGAGCAGTTCTTC.

This clone was seen once. The chain has TRBV19 and TRBJ1-4; D is undetermined. Germline assignment: CDR1 LNHDA and CDR2 SQIVND (reference sequence). Trimming took off 6 bases at V and 8 bases at J, with 13 bases between the two ends. The CDR3 has 13 amino acids. The chain's CDR3 is CASRMGSKEKLFF. CDR3 coding DNA: TGTGCCAGTAGGATGGGTTCGAAAGAAAAACTGTTTTTT.

V is TRBV4-3 and J is TRBJ1-3; no clear D. The V gene lost 1 base and the J gene lost 3 bases, with 7 bases spanning the gap. Germline V gene data show CDR1 as LGHNA and CDR2 as YSLEER. There are 14 residues in the CDR3. The CDR3 region has the DNA TGCGCCAGCAGCCAAGGGCACAGTGGAAACACCATATATTTT. It yields the protein CASSQGHSGNTIYF.

This sequence joins TRBV7-9 and TRBJ2-7; 9 positions agree with TRBD1. The CDR3 is made up of 16 amino acids. Unmatched junction bases numbered 12, after V lost 5 bases and J lost 4 bases. The V gene's germline CDR1 is SEHNR and CDR2 FQNEAQ (reference sequence). The CDR3 loop reads CASSPPPQQGAYEQYF. For the CDR3, the DNA is TGTGCCAGCAGCCCCCCCCCGCAACAGGGGGCTTACGAGCAGTACTTC. Based on the CDR3 plus reference TRBV7-9 and TRBJ2-7, the full variable domain is DTGVSQNPRHKITKRGQNVTFRCDPISEHNRLYWYRQTLGQGPEFLTYFQNEAQLEKSRLLSDRFSAERPKGSFSTLEIQRTEQGDSAMYLCASSPPPQQGAYEQYFGPGTRLTVT.

This clone was seen only a few times. This sequence joins TRBV5-8 and TRBJ1-1; 7 bases align to TRBD1. The CDR3 extends over 16 amino acids. With 4 bases clipped from V and 4 bases from J, the junction kept 13 bases outside the gene matches. Per the germline V gene, CDR1 is SGHTS and CDR2 is YDEGEE. The CDR3 bases are TGTGCCAGCAGCCCGCGCCGGACAGGTATCGGCACTGAAGCTTTCTTT. The encoded protein is CASSPRRTGIGTEAFF.

The chain has TRBV30 and TRBJ1-2; D is perhaps TRBD1 (5 bases). Germline CDR1 reads GTSNPN; CDR2 reads SVGIG (reference sequence). CDR3 length: 15 residues. Trimming left V 0 bases short and J 6 bases short, with 17 bases between. The CDR3 region is CAWSVLGGTTDGYTF. CDR3 DNA sequence: TGTGCCTGGAGTGTACTTGGAGGTACGACAGATGGCTACACCTTC.

This chain joins TRBV4-1 and TRBJ1-4, with 11 bases lining up with TRBD1. With 4 bases clipped from V and 8 bases from J, the junction kept 6 bases outside the gene matches. This CDR3 has 15 amino acids. CDR1 MGHRA and CDR2 YSYEKL come from the germline V gene. CDR3 DNA sequence: TGCGCCAGCAGCCGGGGGACAGGGGGGAACGAAAAACTGTTTTTT. Translated: CASSRGTGGNEKLFF.

The gene calls are TRBV2 and TRBJ1-2; D possibly corresponds to TRBD1 (5 bases). V was pared by 4 bases and J by 0 bases, with 12 bases between. Looked up from germline, CDR1 is SNHLY and CDR2 is FYNNEI. This CDR3 contains 15 residues. The CDR3 bases are TGTGCCAGCAGTGTCAGACAGACGACTAACTATGGCTACACCTTC. It yields the protein CASSVRQTTNYGYTF.

The chain carries TRBV27 and TRBJ1-1; D may be TRBD1 (5 bases). CDR1 is MNHEY, CDR2 SMNVEV, per germline (reference sequence). This CDR3 has 13 residues. The ends were cut back, 7 bases at V and 5 bases at J, with 14 bases in the middle. The CDR3, as DNA: TGTGCCAGCAACACGGGGGGAGGTACTGAAGCTTTCTTT. It translates to CASNTGGGTEAFF.